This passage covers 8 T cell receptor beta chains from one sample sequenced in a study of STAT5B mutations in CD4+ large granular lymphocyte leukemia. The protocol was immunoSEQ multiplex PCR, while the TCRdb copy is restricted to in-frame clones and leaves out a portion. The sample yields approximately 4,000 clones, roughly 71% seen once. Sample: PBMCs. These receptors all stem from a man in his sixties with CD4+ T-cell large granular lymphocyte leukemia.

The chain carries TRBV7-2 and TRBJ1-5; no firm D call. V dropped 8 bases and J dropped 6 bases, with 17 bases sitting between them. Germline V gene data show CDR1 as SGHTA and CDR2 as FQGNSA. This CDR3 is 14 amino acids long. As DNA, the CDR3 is TGTGCCAGCGAGATCGGGGATTCGGGTCAGCCCCAGCATTTT. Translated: CASEIGDSGQPQHF.

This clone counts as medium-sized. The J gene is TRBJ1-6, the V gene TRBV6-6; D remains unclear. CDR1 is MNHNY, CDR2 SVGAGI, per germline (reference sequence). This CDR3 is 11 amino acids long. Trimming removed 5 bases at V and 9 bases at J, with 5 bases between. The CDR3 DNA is TGTGCCAGCAGTGCGGGTTCACCCCTCCACTTT. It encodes CASSAGSPLHF.

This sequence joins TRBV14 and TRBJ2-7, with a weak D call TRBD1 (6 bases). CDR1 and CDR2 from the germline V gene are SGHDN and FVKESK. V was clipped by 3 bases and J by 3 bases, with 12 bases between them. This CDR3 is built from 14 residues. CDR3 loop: CASSQMMDSYEQYF. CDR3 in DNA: TGTGCCAGCAGCCAGATGATGGACAGCTACGAGCAGTACTTC.

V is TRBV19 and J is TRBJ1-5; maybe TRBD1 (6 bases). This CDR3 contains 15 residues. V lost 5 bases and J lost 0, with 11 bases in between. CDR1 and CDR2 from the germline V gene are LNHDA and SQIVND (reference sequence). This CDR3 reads CASSPQGTSNQPQHF. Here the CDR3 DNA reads TGTGCCAGTAGTCCGCAGGGGACTAGCAATCAGCCCCAGCATTTT.

The CDR3 DNA follows: TGCGCCAGCAGCCAAGATCTACTAGCGGGGGCCACGAGCTCCTACAATGAGCAGTTCTTC. It yields the protein CASSQDLLAGATSSYNEQFF. The chain couples TRBV4-3 to TRBJ2-1; TRBD2 aligns across 11 bases. CDR3 length: 20 residues. Germline V gives CDR1 LGHNA, CDR2 YSLEER. Germline trimming cut 0 bases from V and 0 bases from J; bases unmatched to any gene: 10.

The CDR3 DNA is TGTGCCAGTAGTATAGGGACAGGGACCTATGGCTACACCTTC. Its translation is CASSIGTGTYGYTF. The chain recombines TRBV19 with TRBJ1-2; 8 bases fit TRBD1. CDR1 is LNHDA and CDR2 is SQIVND in the germline V gene (reference sequence). The junction had 2 bases not matched to a gene; V was cut back by 1 base and J by 4 bases. This CDR3 has 14 amino acids.

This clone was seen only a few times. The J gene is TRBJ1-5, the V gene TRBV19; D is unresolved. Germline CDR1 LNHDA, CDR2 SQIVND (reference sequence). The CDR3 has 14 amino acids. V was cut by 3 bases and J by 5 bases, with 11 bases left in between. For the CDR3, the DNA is TGTGCCAGTAGTATGATCGCAGGAGATCAGCCCCAGCATTTT. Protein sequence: CASSMIAGDQPQHF.

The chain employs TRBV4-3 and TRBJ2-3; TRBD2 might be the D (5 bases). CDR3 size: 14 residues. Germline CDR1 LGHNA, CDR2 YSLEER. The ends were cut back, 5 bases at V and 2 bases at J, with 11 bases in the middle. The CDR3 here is CASSFGLVTDTQYF. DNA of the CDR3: TGCGCCAGCAGCTTCGGACTTGTCACAGATACGCAGTATTTT.